Below, 22 T cell receptor beta chains from the same sample are listed, as sequenced in a study of Graves' ophthalmopathy and Graves' hyperthyroidism. Transcripts of RNA were the source for amplifying TCR beta CDR3 regions. The authors performed first-round RT-PCR with HTBI primers and then a second-round multiplex PCR. TCRdb itself ran the multiplex PCR reads through MiXCR, one entry per CDR3 protein. The table lists around 400,000 distinct CDR3 sequences, 15% to 20% of them singletons, with about 1.4% in the top ten. The material sequenced was peripheral blood. Every receptor here comes from a woman under 30 with Graves' ophthalmopathy.

At least ten counts were recorded for this clonotype. V gene TRBV11-3 combines with J gene TRBJ1-2; TRBD1 matches 7 bases. Germline loops: CDR1 SGHNT, CDR2 YENEEA. J lost 13 bases, V lost 3 bases, and 8 bases had no gene match. This CDR3 is 12 amino acids long. CDR3 sequence: CASSFRDRDFTF. DNA of the CDR3: TGTGCCAGCAGCTTCCGGGACAGAGACTTCACCTTC.

This clonotype appeared many times. The rearrangement uses TRBV27 and TRBJ2-5; possible D gene TRBD2, 6 bases. This CDR3 comprises 13 residues. Germline V gene sequence: CDR1 MNHEY, CDR2 SMNVEV (reference sequence). V lost 3 bases to trimming and J lost 3 bases, with 8 bases between them. The CDR3 here is CASSFGGEETQYF. CDR3 nucleotides: TGTGCCAGCAGTTTTGGCGGGGAAGAGACCCAGTACTTC.

This clonotype was counted a few times. This chain uses TRBV10-3 with TRBJ2-2, with D tentatively TRBD1 (7 bases). CDR3 length: 17 residues. Trimming pared 0 bases from V and 6 bases from J, leaving 17 bases between. CDR1 and CDR2 from the germline V gene are ENHRY and SYGVKD. The DNA of the CDR3 is TGTGCCATCAGTGAGTCGGGCCAGGGGGGCCCATCCGGGGAGCTGTTTTTT. Protein: CAISESGQGGPSGELFF.

The table lists this clonotype with many counts. The chain recombines TRBV12-3 or TRBV12-4 with TRBJ2-7, with D tentatively TRBD2 (5 bases). The CDR3 runs 14 residues. The V gene lost 3 bases and the J gene lost 3 bases, with 12 bases spanning the gap. The DNA of the CDR3 is TGTGCCAGCAGTTTGGTGACTACATTCTACGAGCAGTACTTC. Protein product: CASSLVTTFYEQYF.

This clonotype was counted ten times or more. The rearrangement joins TRBV6-2 or TRBV6-3 to TRBJ1-1; D ambiguous. This CDR3 comprises 12 residues. CDR1 and CDR2 (germline): MNHEY, SVGEGT. V lost 10 bases, J lost 4 bases, and 13 bases lay in between. CDR3 sequence reads: CANRRVATEAFF. DNA for the CDR3: TGTGCCAATCGACGGGTAGCCACTGAAGCTTTCTTT.

This clonotype has a count of ten or more. The V and J genes are TRBV7-8 and TRBJ1-2, with a tentative D call TRBD1 (6 bases). This CDR3 is 17 amino acids long. Germline loops: CDR1 SGHVS, CDR2 FQNEAQ. Trimming left V 5 bases short and J 0 bases short, with 19 bases between. The CDR3 sequence: CASSPGRQGRTNYGYTF. The DNA of the CDR3 is TGTGCCAGCAGCCCGGGGAGGCAGGGGAGAACTAACTATGGCTACACCTTC.

There are many counts of this clonotype. This chain links TRBV28 with TRBJ1-2; possibly TRBD1 for D (6 bases). Germline CDR1 and CDR2: MDHEN and SYDVKM. Trimming cost V 3 bases and J 2 bases, with 13 bases left between them. CDR3 length equals 15 residues. The CDR3 bases are TGTGCCAGCAGTTTCGTAGAGGGGGACAACTATGGCTACACCTTC. It specifies CASSFVEGDNYGYTF.

This clonotype appeared a few times. The genes are TRBV12-3 or TRBV12-4 and TRBJ1-1, with D unresolved. The V end was cut by 8 bases, the J end by 4 bases, with 11 bases between. The CDR3 totals 12 residues. For the CDR3, the DNA is TGTGCCAGCGTTTGGGGAACCACTGAAGCTTTCTTT. Translating gives CASVWGTTEAFF.

This clonotype was seen at least ten times. J is TRBJ2-7 and V is TRBV20-1; tentatively, D is TRBD1 (5 bases). Looked up from germline, CDR1 is DFQATT and CDR2 is SNEGSKA (reference sequence). V was clipped by 3 bases and J by 5 bases, with 14 bases between them. This CDR3 region has 13 residues. As DNA, the CDR3 is TGCAGTGCTAGCGGACACTACGGGCACGAGCAGTACTTC. Translating it yields CSASGHYGHEQYF.

This clonotype was picked up many times. This rearrangement joins TRBV20-1 to TRBJ1-1; D remains ambiguous. In germline, CDR1 is DFQATT, CDR2 SNEGSKA (reference sequence). V was pared by 6 bases and J by 0 bases, with 11 bases between. This CDR3 spans 13 amino acids. The CDR3 protein is CSAVLGVNTEAFF. CDR3 bases: TGCAGTGCGGTGCTTGGGGTGAACACTGAAGCTTTCTTT.

This clonotype was counted at least ten times. The gene calls are TRBV11-2 and TRBJ1-5; 12 bases are a match to TRBD1. This CDR3 has 16 residues. V was clipped by 4 bases and J by 9 bases; unmatched bases: 10. Germline values: CDR1 SGHAT, CDR2 FQNNGV. The CDR3 protein is CASSSPGQGASGPQHF. The DNA of the CDR3 is TGTGCCAGCAGCTCCCCGGGACAGGGGGCGTCTGGGCCCCAGCATTTT.

This clonotype was seen ten or more times. The chain couples TRBV9 to TRBJ1-6; D not certain. The germline V and J ends were trimmed by 2 bases and 7 bases, with 16 bases remaining between them. This CDR3 comprises 16 residues. CDR1 and CDR2 from the germline V gene are SGDLS and YYNGEE. The CDR3: CASSVSSTGVNSPLHF. DNA for the CDR3: TGTGCCAGCAGCGTCTCCTCGACGGGTGTGAATTCACCCCTCCACTTT.

This clonotype was counted many times. The V call is TRBV18, the J call TRBJ2-7, with 10 bases that match TRBD2. This CDR3 is built from 15 residues. Germline V CDR1 and CDR2: KGHSH, LQKENI. The V gene end was trimmed by 3 bases and the J gene end by 3 bases; junction bases not matched to a gene: 5. CDR3 sequence reads: CASSPPASGGYEQYF. The CDR3 DNA reads TGTGCCAGCTCACCCCCCGCTAGCGGGGGCTACGAGCAGTACTTC.

This clonotype has at least ten counts. The chain couples TRBV7-2 to TRBJ1-5; possibly TRBD1 for D (6 bases). V was cut by 3 bases and J by 3 bases, with 12 bases left in between. The CDR3 is 15 amino acids. Germline CDR1 and CDR2: SGHTA and FQGNSA. The DNA of the CDR3 is TGTGCCAGCAGCTTGGCACAGGGACTCAATCAGCCCCAGCATTTT. Its protein product is CASSLAQGLNQPQHF.

This clonotype was recorded at least ten times. The rearrangement links TRBV15 to TRBJ2-7, with TRBD1 matching 7 bases. The CDR3 spans 16 residues. J lost 4 bases, V lost 1 base, and 10 bases had no gene match. Germline V gene sequence: CDR1 LNHNV, CDR2 YYDKDF (reference sequence). The CDR3 here is CATSRALGTALYEQYF. For the CDR3, the DNA is TGTGCCACCAGCAGAGCTCTGGGGACAGCCTTATACGAGCAGTACTTC.

This clonotype was counted ten times or more. The chain has TRBV7-2 and TRBJ1-6, with D unresolved. With 4 bases removed from V and 4 bases from J, the gap between germline ends came to 8 bases. The germline V gene has CDR1 SGHTA and CDR2 FQGNSA. CDR3 length equals 14 residues. CDR3: CASSSGGYNSPLHF. The CDR3 coding sequence is TGTGCCAGCAGCTCAGGAGGGTATAATTCACCCCTCCACTTT.

The J gene is TRBJ2-7, the V gene TRBV20-1, with TRBD2 matching 9 bases. Trimming at V came to 3 bases and at J to 4 bases, leaving 13 bases not matched to a gene. This CDR3 spans 16 amino acids. Germline V gene data show CDR1 as DFQATT and CDR2 as SNEGSKA (reference sequence). CDR3: CSASGTSSGRSYEQYF. The CDR3 DNA reads as TGCAGTGCTAGCGGGACAAGTAGCGGGAGATCGTACGAGCAGTACTTC.

Many counts were recorded for this clonotype. The gene calls are TRBV5-4 and TRBJ2-5; no definite D call. V lost 0 bases and J lost 1, with 7 bases in between. Germline assignment: CDR1 SGHNT and CDR2 YYREEE (reference sequence). The CDR3 is 14 amino acids. In DNA, the CDR3 is TGTGCCAGCAGCTTGGGGAGCAGCCAAGAGACCCAGTACTTC. As protein: CASSLGSSQETQYF. The full variable domain, in which reference TRBV5-4 and TRBJ2-5 provide the parts outside the CDR3, is ETGVTQSPTHLIKTRGQQVTLRCSSQSGHNTVSWYQQALGQGPQFIFQYYREEENGRGNFPPRFSGLQFPNYSSELNVNALELDDSALYLCASSLGSSQETQYFGPGTRLLVL.

This clonotype has at least ten counts. This sequence joins TRBV6-2 or TRBV6-3 and TRBJ1-1; D is undetermined. CDR1 MNHEY and CDR2 SVGEGT come from the germline V gene. The CDR3 is 15 residues long. Deletions cut 4 bases from V and 0 bases from J, with 12 bases between. Here the CDR3 DNA reads TGTGCCAGCAGTTTCCTCCAGCTCATGAACACTGAAGCTTTCTTT. This codes for CASSFLQLMNTEAFF.

This chain uses TRBV28 with TRBJ2-7; perhaps D is TRBD1 or TRBD2 (5 bases each). The CDR3 runs to 14 residues. Germline loops: CDR1 MDHEN, CDR2 SYDVKM. Trimming took 4 bases from V and 0 from J, leaving 10 bases between them. CDR3 sequence (DNA): TGTGCCAGCAGTTCGTGGGACGGCTCCTACGAGCAGTACTTC. Translation: CASSSWDGSYEQYF.

In its sample, this clonotype was seen many times. The rearrangement uses TRBV19 and TRBJ2-2; D is possibly TRBD1 (6 bases). V lost 7 bases to trimming and J lost 2 bases, with 17 bases between them. This CDR3 has 16 residues. The germline V gene has CDR1 LNHDA and CDR2 SQIVND (reference sequence). The CDR3 DNA follows: TGTGCCAGTAAAGTTGGGGACATCATTAACACCGGGGAGCTGTTTTTT. Its translation is CASKVGDIINTGELFF.

This clonotype appeared many times. The rearrangement uses TRBV7-3 and TRBJ1-1; D not resolved. V lost 0 bases to trimming and J lost 14 bases, with 16 bases between them. The CDR3 covers 13 residues. CDR1 is SGHTA, CDR2 FQGTGA, per germline. CDR3: CASSLTMRTGLFF. In DNA form, the CDR3 reads TGTGCCAGCAGCTTAACCATGCGGACCGGATTATTCTTT.